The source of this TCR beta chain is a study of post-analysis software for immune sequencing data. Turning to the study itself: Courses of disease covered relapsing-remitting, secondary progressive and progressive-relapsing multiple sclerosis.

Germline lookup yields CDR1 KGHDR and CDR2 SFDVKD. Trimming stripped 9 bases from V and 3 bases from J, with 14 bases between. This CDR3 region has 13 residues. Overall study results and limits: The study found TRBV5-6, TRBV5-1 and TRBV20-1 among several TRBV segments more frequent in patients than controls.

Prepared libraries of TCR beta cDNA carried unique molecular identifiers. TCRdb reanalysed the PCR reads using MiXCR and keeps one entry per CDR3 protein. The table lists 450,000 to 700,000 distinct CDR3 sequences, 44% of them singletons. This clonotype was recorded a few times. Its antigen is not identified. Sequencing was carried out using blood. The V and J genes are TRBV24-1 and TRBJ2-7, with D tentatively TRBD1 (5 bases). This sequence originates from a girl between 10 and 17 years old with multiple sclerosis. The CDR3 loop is CATPGNRYYEQYF. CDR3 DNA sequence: TGTGCCACCCCAGGGAATCGCTACTACGAGCAGTACTTC.